These 21 T cell receptor beta chains came from one sample sequenced in a study of T cell responses to AZD1222 COVID-19 vaccine. Method: immunoSEQ multiplex PCR; TCRdb's copy keeps in-frame clones and lacks some. The sample has approximately 150,000 clones, around nine tenths seen once. The sequencing here drew on peripheral blood, taken 28 days after the second AZD1222 dose. These receptors were obtained from an adult who received the AZD1222 COVID-19 vaccine.

This rearrangement joins TRBV11-3 to TRBJ1-1; D remains ambiguous. This CDR3 region has 12 residues. Germline V gene data show CDR1 as SGHNT and CDR2 as YENEEA. V lost 5 bases and J lost 2, with 6 bases in between. As DNA, the CDR3 is TGTGCCAGCAGCAAGGTCAACACTGAAGCTTTCTTT. This encodes CASSKVNTEAFF.

This clone was counted a few times. The genes are TRBV2 and TRBJ2-5, with a weak D call TRBD1 (5 bases). Germline V CDR1 and CDR2: SNHLY, FYNNEI. CDR3 length: 14 residues. The ends were cut back, 7 bases at V and 5 bases at J, with 17 bases in the middle. CDR3 DNA: TGTGCCAGCACTCGATCACCAGGGTTGGAGACCCAGTACTTC. Protein sequence: CASTRSPGLETQYF.

The chain joins TRBV7-9 to TRBJ1-2; the D is unclear. The CDR3 is 12 amino acids. Trimming took 4 bases from V and 1 from J, leaving 4 bases between them. Germline CDR1 and CDR2: SEHNR and FQNEAQ (reference sequence). The CDR3 sequence: CASSSLNYGYTF. CDR3 sequence (DNA): TGTGCCAGCAGCTCCCTTAACTATGGCTACACCTTC.

The chain couples TRBV27 to TRBJ2-5; no firm D call. This CDR3 region has 13 residues. V was clipped by 5 bases and J by 8 bases, with 15 bases between them. The germline V gene has CDR1 MNHEY and CDR2 SMNVEV (reference sequence). The CDR3 sequence: CASSPQSFGTQYF. CDR3 in DNA: TGTGCCAGCAGTCCACAATCTTTCGGCACCCAGTACTTC.

The V and J genes are TRBV30 and TRBJ2-1, with a tentative D call TRBD1 (5 bases). This CDR3 comprises 12 residues. Germline CDR1 is GTSNPN and CDR2 is SVGIG (reference sequence). Deletions cut 8 bases from V and 4 bases from J, with 12 bases between. The CDR3 DNA is TGTGCCGTAATAAGGGGTTACAATGAGCAGTTCTTC. Its translation is CAVIRGYNEQFF.

The DNA for the CDR3 is TGTGCCTCCTCCCCCGGACACCTGGTCCACACTGAAGCTTTCTTT. This gives the protein CASSPGHLVHTEAFF. This rearrangement joins TRBV13 to TRBJ1-1; a possible D gene is TRBD1 (5 bases). This CDR3 is 15 amino acids long. Germline loops: CDR1 PRHDT, CDR2 FYEKMQ (reference sequence). The V and J ends lost 11 bases and 3 bases respectively, with 22 bases between them. The full variable domain, in which reference TRBV13 and TRBJ1-1 provide the parts outside the CDR3, is AAGVIQSPRHLIKEKRETATLKCYPIPRHDTVYWYQQGPGQDPQFLISFYEKMQSDKGSIPDRFSAQQFSDYHSELNMSSLELGDSALYFCASSPGHLVHTEAFFGQGTRLTVV.

The chain is built from TRBV7-9 and TRBJ2-1; D possibly corresponds to TRBD1 (5 bases). Germline CDR1 is SEHNR and CDR2 is FQNEAQ (reference sequence). The CDR3 spans 15 residues. V shed 6 bases and J shed 12 bases, with 24 bases lying between them. CDR3 nucleotides: TGTGCCAGCAGTCTCCCGCAGGGTCAAGCGTTGGTGCAGTTCTTC. This encodes CASSLPQGQALVQFF.

This clone was observed a handful of times. The V call is TRBV7-2, the J call TRBJ1-5, with unresolved D. The V gene lost 1 base and the J gene lost 0 bases, with 7 bases spanning the gap. The CDR3 runs to 15 residues. CDR1 is SGHTA, CDR2 FQGNSA, per germline. The CDR3 bases are TGTGCCAGCAGCTTAGAGTACTATAGCAATCAGCCCCAGCATTTT. It encodes CASSLEYYSNQPQHF.

The chain has TRBV6-2 or TRBV6-3 and TRBJ1-5, with TRBD1 matching 8 bases. The germline V gene has CDR1 MNHEY and CDR2 SVGEGT. J gave up 2 bases and V 2 bases, and 11 bases lay outside the gene matches. The CDR3 consists of 18 residues. CDR3 in amino acids: CASSYKTGVGTGNQPQHF. CDR3 nucleotides: TGTGCCAGCAGTTACAAGACAGGGGTGGGGACCGGCAATCAGCCCCAGCATTTT.

This clone was seen more than once but under ten times. V is TRBV30 and J is TRBJ1-4; possible D gene TRBD1, 5 bases. V was cut by 0 bases and J by 5 bases, with 13 bases left in between. Germline CDR1 is GTSNPN and CDR2 is SVGIG (reference sequence). This CDR3 has 15 amino acids. CDR3 region: CAWSVGARVNEKLFF. The CDR3, as DNA: TGTGCCTGGAGTGTCGGGGCGCGGGTGAATGAAAAACTGTTTTTT.

This chain links TRBV4-1 with TRBJ1-1; maybe TRBD1 (5 bases). CDR1 is MGHRA, CDR2 YSYEKL, per germline. The CDR3 has 15 amino acids. V lost 2 bases to trimming and J lost 5 bases, with 15 bases between them. CDR3 in amino acids: CASSQHGAGGTEAFF. In DNA form, the CDR3 reads TGCGCCAGCAGCCAACATGGGGCGGGGGGGACTGAAGCTTTCTTT.

The chain recombines TRBV19 with TRBJ1-6; D is uncertain. The CDR3 is 15 amino acids. The V and J ends lost 7 bases and 7 bases respectively, with 17 bases between them. CDR1 and CDR2 (germline): LNHDA, SQIVND (reference sequence). As DNA, the CDR3 is TGTGCCAGTACTACGGATTCGATCGGAAATTCACCCCTCCACTTT. Its translation: CASTTDSIGNSPLHF.

The chain recombines TRBV29-1 with TRBJ1-1, with D possibly TRBD1 on 5 matching bases. V lost 3 bases and J 7 bases, leaving 12 bases between the germline ends. The CDR3 length is 12 residues. The germline CDR1 and CDR2 sequences are SQVTM and ANQGSEA. CDR3 region: CSVDAGVREAFF. CDR3 DNA: TGCAGCGTTGATGCGGGGGTCCGTGAAGCTTTCTTT.

The chain is built from TRBV5-4 and TRBJ2-3, with 8 bases matching TRBD2. Trimming took 3 bases from V and 8 from J; bases not matched to a gene: 14. Germline lookup yields CDR1 SGHNT and CDR2 YYREEE (reference sequence). This CDR3 spans 16 amino acids. The CDR3 spells CASSSEGLALAGTQYF. The DNA for the CDR3 is TGTGCCAGCAGCTCCGAAGGACTAGCATTGGCTGGTACGCAGTATTTT.

The chain recombines TRBV3-1 (or the pseudogene TRBV3-2) with TRBJ2-2, with 7 nucleotides matching TRBD1. V lost 3 bases to trimming and J lost 6 bases; unmatched junction nucleotides: 10. Germline CDR1 LGHDT, CDR2 YNNKEL (reference sequence). The CDR3 covers 16 residues. DNA of the CDR3: TGTGCCAGCAGCCACAGACAGGGTTCAAATTCCGGGGAGCTGTTTTTT. It codes for CASSHRQGSNSGELFF.

This sequence joins TRBV10-3 and TRBJ2-2, with D hard to call. V lost 8 bases to trimming and J lost 5 bases, with 9 bases between them. CDR3 length: 12 residues. CDR1 and CDR2 (germline): ENHRY, SYGVKD. Written as DNA, the CDR3 is TGTGCCATCGGCGGTTGGACCGGGGAGCTGTTTTTT. Translated, it gives CAIGGWTGELFF.

The chain has TRBV4-3 and TRBJ2-2, with D tentatively TRBD2 (5 bases). CDR1 is LGHNA, CDR2 YSLEER, per germline. The V and J ends lost 0 bases and 8 bases respectively, with 16 bases between them. The CDR3 is made up of 16 amino acids. The CDR3 DNA reads TGCGCCAGCAGCCAAGATAGGCCGCCGAGGGTAGGGGAGCTGTTTTTT. It is translated as CASSQDRPPRVGELFF.

The rearrangement joins TRBV4-3 to TRBJ2-4, with 10 positions matching TRBD1. Looked up from germline, CDR1 is LGHNA and CDR2 is YSLEER. The CDR3 has 20 amino acids. The junction had 13 bases not matched to a gene; V was cut back by 2 bases and J by 0 bases. The CDR3 loop reads CASSQHQIGQGDLAKNIQYF. The DNA of the CDR3 is TGCGCCAGCAGCCAACACCAAATCGGACAGGGGGACCTAGCCAAAAACATTCAGTACTTC.

This clone was observed once. The V and J genes are TRBV11-2 and TRBJ1-3, with D hard to call. V was pared by 2 bases and J by 0 bases, with 8 bases between. CDR3 length: 15 amino acids. CDR1 is SGHAT and CDR2 is FQNNGV in the germline V gene. CDR3 sequence: CASSLRLASGNTIYF. In nucleotides, the CDR3 is TGTGCCAGCAGCTTAAGGCTAGCCTCTGGAAACACCATATATTTT.

The chain links TRBV5-1 to TRBJ2-7; maybe TRBD1 (6 bases). The CDR3 sequence is 15 residues long. V was pared by 4 bases and J by 0 bases, with 14 bases between. Germline CDR1 and CDR2: SGHRS and YFSETQ. The CDR3 DNA reads TGCGCCAGCAGCCCTGGACAGACCAGCTCCTACGAGCAGTACTTC. Amino acids: CASSPGQTSSYEQYF.

This chain links TRBV19 with TRBJ2-1; D may be TRBD1 or TRBD2 (6 bases each). Germline CDR1 reads LNHDA; CDR2 reads SQIVND (reference sequence). Trimming pared 0 bases from V and 0 bases from J, leaving 15 bases between. This CDR3 contains 18 residues. The CDR3 region is CASSIDGGRATSYNEQFF. CDR3 sequence (DNA): TGTGCCAGTAGTATAGATGGGGGGCGGGCGACCTCCTACAATGAGCAGTTCTTC.